The T cell receptor (beta chain) under discussion was sequenced for a study of early T cells in non-severe SARS-CoV-2 infection. Background on the study: The input, bulk RNA from unsorted whole blood, was sequenced, and chains were unpaired. Regarding the study as a whole: VDJdb matching, biased toward anti-spike CD8 responses, missed private and CD4 specificities.

On this clonotype: Its target is not known.

Individual cDNA molecules received unique molecular identifiers. TCRdb re-analysed the 5' RACE reads in MiXCR, keeping a single row per CDR3 protein. This table holds tens of thousands of distinct CDR3 sequences, 9.5% to 15% found once. Trimming pared 7 bases from V and 7 bases from J, leaving 22 bases between. Germline V CDR1 and CDR2: SEHNR, FQNEAQ (reference sequence). The CDR3 is made up of 15 amino acids. The specimen comprised whole blood, sampled at baseline. V and J are TRBV7-9 and TRBJ1-2; D is uncertain. The source is an adult who was a healthcare worker with PCR-confirmed SARS-CoV-2 infection or an uninfected control (not recorded which). The CDR3 nucleotides are TGTGCCAGCACCCCCAGAGAGGCCCGAACGAGTGGCTACACCTTC. The encoded protein is CASTPREARTSGYTF.